A single T cell receptor (beta chain) is shown here with its context. This entry belongs to a study of CD8 T cells in Susac syndrome. It was with random hexamers that roughly 0.5 to 1 ug RNA was reverse transcribed. With immunoSEQ multiplex PCR, TCR beta CDR3 was amplified across 54 Vbeta and 13 Jbeta. In TCRdb, the immunoSEQ multiplex PCR reads were re-called with MiXCR into one record per CDR3 protein. The data show roughly 130,000 distinct CDR3 sequences, with 90% to 95% seen just once and roughly 0.13% held by the top ten. CD8+ and CD4+ T cells from blood underwent TCR beta sequencing, which was carried out in a high-throughput format. Controls matched for age and sex were healthy donors. Germline CDR1 KGHDR, CDR2 SFDVKD. V was clipped by 4 bases and J by 9 bases, with 9 bases between them. The CDR3 length is 12 residues.

This sequence joins TRBV24-1 and TRBJ2-1; D ambiguous. Material for sequencing was CD4+ T cells from PBMCs. The sequence derives from a human donor in good health. The CDR3 spells CATSDTGREQFF. Written as DNA, the CDR3 is TGTGCCACCAGTGACACCGGTCGTGAGCAGTTCTTC.